This T cell receptor beta chain derives from a study of blood T cell repertoires in COVID-19. Overall study: Sites across the United States, Italy and Spain contributed samples from acute and convalescent COVID-19.

On this clone itself: Other DNA sequences in the same sample also yield this CDR3.

Looked up from germline, CDR1 is MDHEN and CDR2 is SYDVKM. V was trimmed by 2 bases and J by 4 bases, leaving 6 bases between them. CDR3 size: 12 residues. Libraries were prepared by immunoSEQ multiplex PCR; TCRdb keeps only in-frame clonotypes and omits some of them. The sample includes about 180,000 clones, approximately 86% seen only once; the top ten take about 9.6%. The receptor was derived from a man aged 45-65 years with active or convalescent COVID-19. The sample comprised peripheral blood. The V gene is TRBV28, the J gene TRBJ2-7, with TRBD1 as a possible D gene (5 bases). Here the CDR3 reads CASSLQGYEQYF. The CDR3 DNA is TGTGCCAGCAGTTTACAGGGTTACGAGCAGTACTTC.